This T cell receptor (beta chain) was recorded in a study of blood T cell repertoires in COVID-19. Across the study: Italy, Spain and the United States were the sources of the convalescent and acute COVID-19 samples.

Assignments of participants to cohorts depended upon their own reported clinical history. All recovered Cohort 3 donors got two negative PCRs, got clearance, or saw symptom resolution. CDR1 and CDR2 from the germline V gene are SGHTA and FQGNSA. The CDR3 sequence is 18 residues long. V shed 7 bases and J shed 0 bases, with 24 bases lying between them. Method: immunoSEQ multiplex PCR; TCRdb's copy keeps in-frame clones and lacks some. Seen here are a few hundred thousand clones, approximately 84% observed once, and the top ten hold about 4.1%. This sequence originates from a man aged 30 to 45 who had recovered from COVID-19. The chain carries TRBV7-2 and TRBJ1-2; a weak D match, TRBD1 (6 bases). The sequenced material came from PBMCs or T cells enriched from blood (not recorded which). This chain's CDR3 is CASMRNRLKDSANYGYTF. The CDR3 DNA is TGTGCCAGCATGAGGAACCGACTGAAGGACAGCGCTAACTATGGCTACACCTTC.